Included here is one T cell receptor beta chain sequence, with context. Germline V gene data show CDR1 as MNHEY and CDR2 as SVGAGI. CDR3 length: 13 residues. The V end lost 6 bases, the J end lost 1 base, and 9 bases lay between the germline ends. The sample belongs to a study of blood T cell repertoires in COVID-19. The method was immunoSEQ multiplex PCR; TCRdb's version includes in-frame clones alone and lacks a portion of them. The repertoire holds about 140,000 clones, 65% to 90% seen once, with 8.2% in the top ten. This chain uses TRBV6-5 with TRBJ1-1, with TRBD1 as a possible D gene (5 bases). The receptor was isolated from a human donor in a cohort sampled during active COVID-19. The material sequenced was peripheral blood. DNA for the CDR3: TGTGCCAGCAGGGGACTCTCGAACACTGAAGCTTTCTTT. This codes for CASRGLSNTEAFF.